This is a list of T cell receptor beta chains from one sample in a study of blood T cell repertoires in COVID-19. Using immunoSEQ multiplex PCR, the repertoire was profiled, and TCRdb retains in-frame clones only, with some absent. The table shows tens of thousands of clones, with around 85% occurring only once. The source material was peripheral blood. These receptors all come from a man in his forties or fifties with COVID-19, enrolled during active disease. Each CDR3 is given with its conserved first and last residue. Fields, in order: J gene, V gene, clone size, D gene, CDR3 DNA, CDR3 protein. A D gene is named only where the DNA matches it firmly. Size tells how often a clone was seen (once, few, many) or the class of an expanded clone, and some rows leave it out.

j_gene: TRBJ2-7
v_gene: TRBV29-1
abundance: few
d_gene: .
CDR3nt: TGCAGCGTACTCTCCGACAGCACTGTCGACGAGCAGTACTTC
CDR3aa: CSVLSDSTVDEQYF

j_gene: TRBJ2-1
v_gene: TRBV6-5
abundance: few
d_gene: TRBD2
CDR3nt: TGTGCCAGCAGTCAACTAGCGGGAGACTACAATGAGCAGTTCTTC
CDR3aa: CASSQLAGDYNEQFF

j_gene: TRBJ2-2
v_gene: TRBV18
abundance: few
d_gene: TRBD1
CDR3nt: TGTGCCAGCTCACCGAACCCCGGGACAGGGAACACCGGGGAGCTGTTTTTT
CDR3aa: CASSPNPGTGNTGELFF

j_gene: TRBJ2-2
v_gene: TRBV19
abundance: .
d_gene: TRBD2
CDR3nt: TGTGCCAGTAGTATACGTGGTAGCGGGAGGGCCGGAACCGGGGAGCTGTTTTTT
CDR3aa: CASSIRGSGRAGTGELFF

j_gene: TRBJ1-5
v_gene: TRBV6-5
abundance: medium-sized
d_gene: TRBD1
CDR3nt: TGTGCCACCCAGGAGGGGGCGAGCAATCAGCCCCAGCATTTT
CDR3aa: CATQEGASNQPQHF

j_gene: TRBJ2-1
v_gene: TRBV7-2
abundance: once
d_gene: TRBD1
CDR3nt: TGTGCCAGCAGCCCTCCGGGGACAGCAAGCTCCTACAATGAGCAGTTCTTC
CDR3aa: CASSPPGTASSYNEQFF

j_gene: TRBJ2-1
v_gene: TRBV2
abundance: .
d_gene: TRBD1
CDR3nt: TGTGCCAGCAGTAAGGGGACAGGTAACAATGAGCAGTTCTTC
CDR3aa: CASSKGTGNNEQFF

j_gene: TRBJ2-7
v_gene: TRBV24-1
abundance: once
d_gene: .
CDR3nt: TGTGCCACCAGTGATTTTCGGGGGAACGAGCAGTACTTC
CDR3aa: CATSDFRGNEQYF

j_gene: TRBJ2-5
v_gene: TRBV6-5
abundance: .
d_gene: TRBD2
CDR3nt: TGTGCCAGCAGTTATAGGACTAGCAGGGAGTGGGAGACCCAGTACTTC
CDR3aa: CASSYRTSREWETQYF

j_gene: TRBJ2-1
v_gene: TRBV3-1/TRBV3-2
abundance: .
d_gene: .
CDR3nt: TGTGCCAGCAGCTACGGCTCCTACAATGAGCAGTTCTTC
CDR3aa: CASSYGSYNEQFF

j_gene: TRBJ1-6
v_gene: TRBV30
abundance: once
d_gene: .
CDR3nt: TGTGCCTGGAGTGTTGGGCAAGATAATTCACCCCTCCACTTT
CDR3aa: CAWSVGQDNSPLHF

j_gene: TRBJ2-1
v_gene: TRBV6-2/TRBV6-3
abundance: .
d_gene: .
CDR3nt: TGTGCCAGCAGTTACTCGCCCAGGGGAAGCTCCTACAATGAGCAGTTCTTC
CDR3aa: CASSYSPRGSSYNEQFF

j_gene: TRBJ2-1
v_gene: TRBV10-2
abundance: .
d_gene: .
CDR3nt: TGCGCCACCGACGGGGGAAGGGCAAGGGAGCAGTTCTTC
CDR3aa: CATDGGRAREQFF

j_gene: TRBJ2-1
v_gene: TRBV18
abundance: .
d_gene: .
CDR3nt: TGTGCCAGCTCACCAACCCGAACAGGGAACAATGAGCAGTTCTTC
CDR3aa: CASSPTRTGNNEQFF

j_gene: TRBJ2-3
v_gene: TRBV4-2
abundance: .
d_gene: TRBD2
CDR3nt: TGTGCCAGCAGCCAAGAGTTAGCGGGAGGGGGTACAGATACGCAGTATTTT
CDR3aa: CASSQELAGGGTDTQYF

j_gene: TRBJ2-5
v_gene: TRBV7-2
abundance: .
d_gene: .
CDR3nt: TGTGCCAGCAGCCGCAGGACAGAGTACCAAGAGACCCAGTACTTC
CDR3aa: CASSRRTEYQETQYF

j_gene: TRBJ1-1
v_gene: TRBV7-9
abundance: .
d_gene: TRBD1
CDR3nt: TGTGCCAGCAGCTTTGGACAGGTGGGGGGAACTGAAGCTTTCTTT
CDR3aa: CASSFGQVGGTEAFF

j_gene: TRBJ2-1
v_gene: TRBV9
abundance: .
d_gene: TRBD2
CDR3nt: TGTGCCAGCAGCCCCCGGACTAGCGGGCATCTTTACAATGAGCAGTTCTTC
CDR3aa: CASSPRTSGHLYNEQFF

j_gene: TRBJ2-3
v_gene: TRBV18
abundance: .
d_gene: .
CDR3nt: TGTGCCAGCTCACCATCTCCTAGCACAGATACGCAGTATTTT
CDR3aa: CASSPSPSTDTQYF

j_gene: TRBJ1-5
v_gene: TRBV27
abundance: .
d_gene: .
CDR3nt: TGTGCCAGCAGTTCCCGACCGGAGGCAGGTCAGCCCCAGCATTTT
CDR3aa: CASSSRPEAGQPQHF

j_gene: TRBJ1-1
v_gene: TRBV3-1/TRBV3-2
abundance: .
d_gene: .
CDR3nt: TGTGCCAGCAGCCAAGGAAGGAGCTCTGAAGCTTTCTTT
CDR3aa: CASSQGRSSEAFF

j_gene: TRBJ2-1
v_gene: TRBV19
abundance: .
d_gene: TRBD2
CDR3nt: TGTGCCAGTAGTACCGGACTAGCGGACAATGAGCAGTTCTTC
CDR3aa: CASSTGLADNEQFF

j_gene: TRBJ1-3
v_gene: TRBV6-1
abundance: few
d_gene: .
CDR3nt: TGTGCCAGCAGTGAACTACAGGGAGGAAACACCATATATTTT
CDR3aa: CASSELQGGNTIYF

j_gene: TRBJ1-2
v_gene: TRBV28
abundance: .
d_gene: .
CDR3nt: TGTGCCACCGAAACCGGGACAACTTATGGCTACACCTTC
CDR3aa: CATETGTTYGYTF

j_gene: TRBJ2-5
v_gene: TRBV19
abundance: once
d_gene: TRBD1
CDR3nt: TGTGCCAGTAGTATGCAGACAGGGGGCTTGGTGGAGACCCAGTACTTC
CDR3aa: CASSMQTGGLVETQYF

j_gene: TRBJ2-7
v_gene: TRBV14
abundance: .
d_gene: .
CDR3nt: TGTGCCAGCAGCCACCGGGGGATAGCCTACGAGCAGTACTTC
CDR3aa: CASSHRGIAYEQYF

j_gene: TRBJ1-2
v_gene: TRBV28
abundance: .
d_gene: .
CDR3nt: TGTGCCAGCAGTTTAGGCGGTGGCTACACCTTC
CDR3aa: CASSLGGGYTF

j_gene: TRBJ2-5
v_gene: TRBV7-2
abundance: .
d_gene: .
CDR3nt: TGTGCCAGCAGCTTAGCGAGCAGGAGGGAGACCCAGTACTTC
CDR3aa: CASSLASRRETQYF

j_gene: TRBJ1-4
v_gene: TRBV10-3
abundance: few
d_gene: .
CDR3nt: TGTGCCATCAGTGAGGGGGCTCTAAATGAAAAACTGTTTTTT
CDR3aa: CAISEGALNEKLFF

j_gene: TRBJ1-5
v_gene: TRBV30
abundance: once
d_gene: .
CDR3nt: TGTGCCTGGACCAAAAAAGAGGGGGTCGGAAGCAATCAGCCCCAGCATTTT
CDR3aa: CAWTKKEGVGSNQPQHF

j_gene: TRBJ2-2
v_gene: TRBV7-2
abundance: .
d_gene: .
CDR3nt: TGTGCCAGCAGCTTACAGGCAAAAGAGAACACCGGGGAGCTGTTTTTT
CDR3aa: CASSLQAKENTGELFF

j_gene: TRBJ2-7
v_gene: TRBV11-2
abundance: .
d_gene: .
CDR3nt: TGTGCCAGCAGCCAAATCTCCTACGAGCAGTACTTC
CDR3aa: CASSQISYEQYF

j_gene: TRBJ2-7
v_gene: TRBV7-9
abundance: .
d_gene: TRBD2
CDR3nt: TGTGCCAGCAGCTTTCCGGGACTACTACAGCACGAGCAGTACTTC
CDR3aa: CASSFPGLLQHEQYF

j_gene: TRBJ2-7
v_gene: TRBV7-6
abundance: .
d_gene: TRBD2
CDR3nt: TGTGCCAGCAGCTTCGGGACTAGCGGCACCTACGAGCAGTACTTC
CDR3aa: CASSFGTSGTYEQYF

j_gene: TRBJ1-5
v_gene: TRBV15
abundance: once
d_gene: .
CDR3nt: TGTGCCACCAGCAGAGATCTAGGCAGCCCCAATCAGCCCCAGCATTTT
CDR3aa: CATSRDLGSPNQPQHF

j_gene: TRBJ2-5
v_gene: TRBV7-3
abundance: .
d_gene: TRBD2
CDR3nt: TGTGCCAGCAGACCGTCGGGACTAGAGGGAGAGACCCAGTACTTC
CDR3aa: CASRPSGLEGETQYF

j_gene: TRBJ2-2
v_gene: TRBV6-6
abundance: .
d_gene: .
CDR3nt: TGTGCCAGCAGTTACTCACGGGACACCGGGGAGCTGTTTTTT
CDR3aa: CASSYSRDTGELFF

j_gene: TRBJ2-2
v_gene: TRBV19
abundance: .
d_gene: .
CDR3nt: TGTGCCAGTAGTCCCAGAGGGACTGCCCGGCTGCTGTTTTTT
CDR3aa: CASSPRGTARLLFF

j_gene: TRBJ2-5
v_gene: TRBV20-1
abundance: .
d_gene: TRBD2
CDR3nt: TGCAGTGCTAGTCTGACTAGCGGGAGGTTTGGGACCCAGTACTTC
CDR3aa: CSASLTSGRFGTQYF

j_gene: TRBJ1-6
v_gene: TRBV28
abundance: .
d_gene: TRBD1
CDR3nt: TGTGCCAGCAGGTCGGGACAGGGTAATTCACCCCTCCACTTT
CDR3aa: CASRSGQGNSPLHF

j_gene: TRBJ1-5
v_gene: TRBV24-1
abundance: .
d_gene: .
CDR3nt: TGTGCCACCAGTGACCCGGGACACAATCAGCCCCAGCATTTT
CDR3aa: CATSDPGHNQPQHF

j_gene: TRBJ1-4
v_gene: TRBV30
abundance: .
d_gene: .
CDR3nt: TGTGCCTGGAGTATGGGCTACGTCGGGGAACTGTTTTTT
CDR3aa: CAWSMGYVGELFF

j_gene: TRBJ1-4
v_gene: TRBV6-6
abundance: .
d_gene: .
CDR3nt: TGTGCCAGCAGTTTCCGACAGGCTGAAAAACTGTTTTTT
CDR3aa: CASSFRQAEKLFF

j_gene: TRBJ1-1
v_gene: TRBV19
abundance: once
d_gene: .
CDR3nt: TGTGCCAGTAGATTGGGTGGCGGCATGAACACTGAAGCTTTCTTT
CDR3aa: CASRLGGGMNTEAFF

j_gene: TRBJ2-1
v_gene: TRBV5-1
abundance: .
d_gene: .
CDR3nt: TGCGCCAGCAGCCGTGGCGGAGAAAAGCAGTTCTTC
CDR3aa: CASSRGGEKQFF

j_gene: TRBJ1-2
v_gene: TRBV18
abundance: once
d_gene: .
CDR3nt: TGTGCCAGCTCAAAGGACACGCGCTATGGCTACACCTTC
CDR3aa: CASSKDTRYGYTF

j_gene: TRBJ2-5
v_gene: TRBV7-9
abundance: .
d_gene: TRBD2
CDR3nt: TGTGCCAGCAGCCTACTAGCGGGAGGTTCTTCTGCCCAGTACTTC
CDR3aa: CASSLLAGGSSAQYF

j_gene: TRBJ2-1
v_gene: TRBV6-5
abundance: .
d_gene: .
CDR3nt: TGTGCCAGCAGTCTTGAAACAGGTAATGAGCAGTTCTTC
CDR3aa: CASSLETGNEQFF